The sequence of this TCR beta chain was determined in a study of control samples from healthy donors and cancer patients. Produced via immunoSEQ multiplex PCR; TCRdb's table is partial and in-frame only. The sample includes roughly 150,000 clones, 70% to 90% seen only once; the top ten take approximately 1.7%. Trimming took 3 bases from V and 5 from J, leaving 14 bases between them. Germline-derived CDR1 and CDR2 are SGHAT and FQNNGV. The CDR3 consists of 14 residues. Sequenced sample: blood. This receptor was identified in a man younger than 35 in good health. This chain uses TRBV11-2 with TRBJ2-7; D might be TRBD1 or TRBD2, each matching 6 bases. CDR3 protein: CASSLVGGLHEQYF. The CDR3 DNA follows: TGTGCCAGCAGCTTGGTTGGGGGGCTGCACGAGCAGTACTTC.